This is a list of T cell receptor beta chains from one sample in a study of blood T cell dynamics during melanoma immunotherapy. The repertoire was sequenced with immunoSEQ multiplex PCR; TCRdb's copy has only in-frame clones and lacks some. The repertoire holds under 20,000 clones, with approximately 90% as singletons. Specimen: blood, collected from a patient treated with checkpoint blockade. The source is a human donor with melanoma. Both conserved end residues are part of each CDR3. Each record gives: clone size, V gene, D gene, J gene, CDR3 protein, CDR3 DNA. D genes are given only for firm matches. Rows give clone size only sometimes, using once, few, many, or a class for an expanded clone.

>few|TRBV15|.|TRBJ2-7
CATSRDRWGTRYEQYF
TGTGCCACCAGCAGAGATCGTTGGGGTACCCGGTACGAGCAGTACTTC
>.|TRBV19|.|TRBJ2-7
CASSPSVDYEQYF
TGTGCCAGTAGTCCCTCGGTCGACTACGAGCAGTACTTC
>.|TRBV4-1|TRBD1|TRBJ2-2
CASSQVGTGPNTGELFF
TGCGCCAGCAGCCAAGTGGGGACAGGGCCGAACACCGGGGAGCTGTTTTTT
>.|TRBV28|TRBD2|TRBJ2-7
CASSAPSGQGPYEQYF
TGTGCCAGCAGTGCTCCTAGCGGGCAGGGACCCTACGAGCAGTACTTC
>.|TRBV6-1|.|TRBJ2-3
CASSEVTGPTDTQYF
TGTGCCAGCAGTGAAGTTACAGGGCCCACAGATACGCAGTATTTT
>.|TRBV15|.|TRBJ2-7
CATSRDRETSNNEQYF
TGTGCCACCAGCAGAGATCGTGAGACTAGTAACAACGAGCAGTACTTC
>.|TRBV7-2|.|TRBJ1-6
CASSLKTANSPLHF
TGTGCCAGCAGCTTAAAAACAGCCAATTCACCCCTCCACTTT
>.|TRBV5-5|TRBD2|TRBJ2-7
CASSFRLAQFDEQYF
TGTGCCAGCAGCTTTAGACTAGCCCAGTTCGACGAGCAGTACTTC
>once|TRBV6-4|.|TRBJ2-3
CASSDSTTGPDTQYF
TGTGCCAGCAGTGACTCGACTACAGGACCAGATACGCAGTATTTT
>.|TRBV13|.|TRBJ1-2
CASSLVAGMTSGYTF
TGTGCCAGCAGCTTAGTGGCAGGGATGACGTCTGGCTACACCTTC
>.|TRBV15|.|TRBJ2-7
CATSREKDRGHYEQYF
TGTGCCACCAGCAGAGAGAAGGACAGAGGGCACTACGAGCAGTACTTC
>.|TRBV5-1|TRBD1|TRBJ2-7
CASSFTGTVYEQYF
TGCGCCAGCAGCTTTACGGGGACAGTCTACGAGCAGTACTTC
>.|TRBV30|TRBD1|TRBJ2-7
CAWEPGTGLTYEQYF
TGTGCCTGGGAACCCGGGACAGGGCTGACCTACGAGCAGTACTTC
>.|TRBV2|TRBD1|TRBJ1-6
CASSRDSSGGNSPLHF
TGTGCCAGCAGTCGGGACAGCTCCGGTGGGAATTCACCCCTCCACTTT
>.|TRBV7-8|TRBD1|TRBJ2-7
CASSPPVWTGGTYEQYF
TGTGCCAGCAGCCCCCCAGTTTGGACAGGGGGGACCTACGAGCAGTACTTC
>once|TRBV5-1|TRBD2|TRBJ2-7
CASSLEHSTSGRNEQYF
TGCGCCAGCAGCTTGGAACATTCGACTAGCGGGAGAAACGAGCAGTACTTC
>.|TRBV11-3|.|TRBJ2-7
CASSLDPRTEQYF
TGTGCCAGCAGCTTAGATCCTCGGACCGAGCAGTACTTC
>.|TRBV9|.|TRBJ2-3
CASSSDYSSTDTQYF
TGTGCCAGCAGCTCGGACTATTCTAGCACAGATACGCAGTATTTT